The TCR beta chain described here comes from a study of blood T cells in healthy people across ages. Peripheral blood samples of 9 to 10 milliliters were drawn from each donor. A sample-barcoded 5' primer and a J-beta primer mix were used in a second PCR of about 7 to 12 cycles. Researchers report that each sample yielded at least 3 million CDR3-containing paired-end reads. TCRdb reprocessed the 5' RACE reads via MiXCR and lists one record per CDR3 protein. The sample contains more than 1 million distinct CDR3 sequences, around 43% of which appear only once. In regard to this clonotype: Its matching antigen is unknown.

Study-wide results and limits: Donors of long life had a larger count of naive CD4+ cells and greater diversity than aged donors.

V gave up 6 bases and J gave up 5 bases, with 14 bases separating them. Germline CDR1 reads SGHTA; CDR2 reads FQGNSA. This CDR3 is 14 amino acids long. The TCR originated in a woman in her sixties or seventies in good health. The sequenced sample consisted of blood. This chain uses TRBV7-2 with TRBJ2-1, with a weak D call TRBD1 (6 bases). The CDR3 bases are TGTGCCAGCAGGCGCCGGGACACTCACAATGAGCAGTTCTTC. This gives the protein CASRRRDTHNEQFF.